The 4 T cell receptor beta chains given below trace back to one sample, sequenced in a study of response to subunit inactivated influenza vaccine (dated by TCRdb to between 2017 and 2018). The library was generated by RT-PCR. This sample was sequenced with an Illumina HiSeq 2500. TCRdb reprocessing: public reads trimmed at Q25 with fastp, clones called with MiXCR, in-frame beta chains kept. Rows with one shared CDR3 protein collapse into an entry with the most common genes and DNA. Recorded for this sample are about 620,000 distinct CDR3 sequences; 11% of them occurred a single time. The ten largest clones capture roughly 9.6% of the sample. These same data were also listed under a study on T cells expressing NK-cell markers. As noted in the second study: TCR beta cDNA libraries were made by 5'RACE template switching that added a universal primer site and unique molecular identifiers.

Sequencing used PBMCs from blood, obtained on the day of vaccination. The receptors were sampled from a man aged 50 or older who received an inactivated influenza vaccine. Donor details come from another sample of the same person, matched by shared clones.

This clonotype showed up just a few times. This chain connects TRBV10-3 to TRBJ2-7, with 8 positions matching TRBD1. Germline assignment: CDR1 ENHRY and CDR2 SYGVKD. With 4 bases clipped from V and 5 bases from J, the junction kept 7 bases outside the gene matches. The CDR3 covers 14 residues. The CDR3 spells CAISGTGNMNEQYF. CDR3 coding DNA: TGTGCCATCAGTGGGACAGGGAATATGAACGAGCAGTACTTC.

This chain links TRBV28 with TRBJ2-5, with 7 bases identical to TRBD2. J gave up 1 base and V 3 bases, and 5 bases lay outside the gene matches. CDR1 and CDR2 from the germline V gene are MDHEN and SYDVKM. This CDR3 region has 15 residues. CDR3 coding DNA: TGTGCCAGCAGTTTGGGCGGGAGCCGCCAAGAGACCCAGTACTTC. As protein: CASSLGGSRQETQYF.

This rearrangement joins TRBV5-1 to TRBJ2-5; TRBD2 agrees at 9 bases. Germline V gives CDR1 SGHRS, CDR2 YFSETQ. V was pared by 0 bases and J by 5 bases, with 5 bases of the junction left unmatched. This CDR3 is 15 amino acids long. CDR3 loop: CASSLDSGSGETQYF. The DNA of the CDR3 is TGCGCCAGCAGCTTGGATAGCGGGAGCGGGGAGACCCAGTACTTC.

In nucleotides, the CDR3 is TGTGCCAGCAGCCCCGATCCTGGGGCCAACGTCCTGACTTTC. Translating it yields CASSPDPGANVLTF. The chain has TRBV7-9 and TRBJ2-6; the D is unclear. Germline V CDR1 and CDR2: SEHNR, FQNEAQ (reference sequence). V was pared by 5 bases and J by 2 bases, with 7 bases between. The CDR3 contains 14 residues.